Following are 22 T cell receptor beta chains from one sample sequenced in a study of CD4+ T cells in melanoma. Clones were read by immunoSEQ multiplex PCR, and TCRdb kept only the in-frame ones, dropping some. The data hold some 10,000 clones, with approximately 67% observed a single time. Input material: cells from a culture (not recorded whether cultured in vitro). The receptors shown here come from a human donor with melanoma.

The genes are TRBV27 and TRBJ1-1; 8 bases agree with TRBD1. V lost 2 bases, J lost 1 base, and 6 bases stayed unmatched. Germline V gene data show CDR1 as MNHEY and CDR2 as SMNVEV (reference sequence). CDR3 length: 16 residues. The CDR3 nucleotides read TGTGCCAGCAGTTTAGGACAGGGCCGAAGGAACACTGAAGCTTTCTTT. Translating it yields CASSLGQGRRNTEAFF.

The chain links TRBV7-3 to TRBJ2-3; TRBD1 is a possible D gene (5 bases). The germline CDR1 and CDR2 sequences are SGHTA and FQGTGA. V lost 5 bases and J lost 6, with 15 bases in between. This CDR3 region has 14 residues. The CDR3 DNA reads TGTGCCAGCAGCCCAGCCGTGGCAGGGGATACGCAGTATTTT. It specifies CASSPAVAGDTQYF.

This rearrangement joins TRBV7-8 to TRBJ2-3, with D perhaps TRBD1 (6 bases). Trimming removed 1 base from V and 5 bases from J, with 7 bases in between. This CDR3 contains 13 residues. Germline CDR1 reads SGHVS; CDR2 reads FQNEAQ. The CDR3 loop reads CASSLVRGDTQYF. CDR3 nucleotides: TGTGCCAGCAGCTTAGTCAGGGGAGATACGCAGTATTTT.

Relative to its sample, this clone is medium-sized (0.01 to 0.1%). The chain carries TRBV27 and TRBJ2-7; D is uncertain. The CDR3 sequence is 10 residues long. V gave up 10 bases and J gave up 4 bases, with 8 bases separating them. CDR1 MNHEY and CDR2 SMNVEV come from the germline V gene (reference sequence). The CDR3 is CAIPPYEQYF. The DNA for the CDR3 is TGTGCCATCCCCCCGTACGAGCAGTACTTC.

The chain recombines TRBV6-5 with TRBJ1-2; tentatively, D is TRBD1 (5 bases). Trimming pared 5 bases from V and 4 bases from J, leaving 14 bases between. The CDR3 is 14 residues long. The germline gives CDR1 MNHEY, CDR2 SVGAGI. This chain's CDR3 is CASSNGDSSYGYTF. In nucleotides, the CDR3 is TGTGCCAGCAGTAACGGAGACAGCAGCTATGGCTACACCTTC.

The genes are TRBV7-2 and TRBJ1-2; D remains unclear. CDR3 length equals 15 residues. The V and J ends lost 3 bases and 8 bases respectively, with 19 bases between them. Per germline, CDR1 SGHTA and CDR2 FQGNSA. Here the CDR3 DNA reads TGTGCCAGCAGCTTGGAATTAACCGGGCCGCGAGGCTACACCTTC. It is translated as CASSLELTGPRGYTF.

This clone was seen a few times. The chain has TRBV21-1 and TRBJ1-6. TRBV21-1 is termed a pseudogene. CDR3 size: 12 residues. CDR3 in DNA: TGTGCCAGCAGCACGTATAATTCACCCCTCCACTTT. Translation gives CASSTYNSPLHF.

This chain uses TRBV9 with TRBJ2-3; 7 nucleotides line up with TRBD1. The CDR3 runs 16 residues. The germline gives CDR1 SGDLS, CDR2 YYNGEE. With 4 bases clipped from V and 0 bases from J, the junction kept 8 bases outside the gene matches. The CDR3 protein is CASSPRTGVSTDTQYF. The CDR3 nucleotides are TGTGCCAGCAGCCCCAGAACAGGGGTCAGCACAGATACGCAGTATTTT.

The V and J genes are TRBV4-2 and TRBJ1-2; D gene uncertain. The germline gives CDR1 LGHNA, CDR2 YNFKEQ. The V gene lost 1 base and the J gene lost 4 bases, with 13 bases spanning the gap. The CDR3 totals 15 residues. CDR3 loop: CASSQGPGLFYGYTF. The CDR3 nucleotides are TGTGCCAGCAGCCAAGGCCCGGGCTTATTCTATGGCTACACCTTC.

This clone has more than one count but fewer than ten. This chain joins TRBV11-2 and TRBJ1-2; the D is unclear. CDR1 and CDR2 from the germline V gene are SGHAT and FQNNGV. The length of the CDR3 is 13 residues. V was shortened by 5 bases and J by 0 bases, with 7 bases between the two germline ends. CDR3 sequence reads: CASSESTNYGYTF. CDR3 nucleotides: TGTGCCAGCAGCGAGAGCACTAACTATGGCTACACCTTC.

The chain links TRBV10-2 to TRBJ2-7; D uncertain. CDR3 size: 13 residues. The germline gives CDR1 WSHSY, CDR2 SAAADI. Trimming pared 2 bases from V and 3 bases from J, leaving 8 bases between. CDR3 in amino acids: CASSEQALYEQYF. The CDR3 DNA reads as TGCGCCAGCAGTGAGCAGGCACTCTACGAGCAGTACTTC.

This clone came up a few times. The V and J genes are TRBV2 and TRBJ1-2; TRBD1 matches at 7 bases. This CDR3 has 15 residues. CDR1 and CDR2 (germline): SNHLY, FYNNEI. Trimming took 1 base from V and 4 from J; bases not matched to a gene: 6. The CDR3 sequence is CASSEGVGQTYGYTF. The CDR3 nucleotides read TGTGCCAGCAGTGAAGGAGTGGGACAGACCTATGGCTACACCTTC.

The rearrangement joins TRBV5-1 to TRBJ1-1; D not resolved. V shed 5 bases and J shed 0 bases, with 11 bases lying between them. CDR1 SGHRS and CDR2 YFSETQ come from the germline V gene. The CDR3 consists of 14 residues. This CDR3 is CASRPGSLNTEAFF. CDR3 sequence (DNA): TGCGCCAGCAGACCCGGGAGCTTGAACACTGAAGCTTTCTTT.

The chain couples TRBV30 to TRBJ1-1; D is ambiguous. CDR1 and CDR2 from the germline V gene are GTSNPN and SVGIG (reference sequence). The CDR3 is 12 amino acids. Trimming pared 2 bases from V and 9 bases from J, leaving 13 bases between. The CDR3 nucleotides are TGTGCCTGGAGTTCAGAGCGGCAAAAAGCTTTCTTT. Its translation: CAWSSERQKAFF.

This rearrangement joins TRBV23-1 to TRBJ2-7; D uncertain. TRBV23-1 is marked as an open reading frame, function uncertain. V was clipped by 0 bases and J by 2 bases, with 17 bases between them. The CDR3 is 17 residues long. The CDR3: CASSQSIAQENTYEQYF. DNA of the CDR3: TGCGCCAGCAGTCAATCAATCGCCCAGGAAAATACCTACGAGCAGTACTTC.

This chain links TRBV7-3 with TRBJ1-1; 8 bases fit TRBD1. This CDR3 region has 14 residues. Germline V gene data show CDR1 as SGHTA and CDR2 as FQGTGA. V shed 5 bases, J shed 8 bases, and the junction held 10 bases outside the gene matches. CDR3 protein: CASSQSRGPGEAFF. Written as DNA, the CDR3 is TGTGCCAGCAGCCAGTCCAGGGGGCCGGGAGAAGCTTTCTTT.

This clone has a handful of counts. The chain couples TRBV7-6 to TRBJ1-1; D remains unclear. There are 13 residues in the CDR3. Germline V gene lookup returns CDR1 SGHVS and CDR2 FNYEAQ. Between the trimmed V and J ends, which lost 4 bases and 3 bases, there was a span of 9 bases. The CDR3 DNA reads as TGTGCCAGCAGCTGGGGAGAGGACACTGAAGCTTTCTTT. This encodes CASSWGEDTEAFF.

The chain employs TRBV30 and TRBJ2-1, with D unresolved. This CDR3 is 11 amino acids long. The germline V gene encodes CDR1 GTSNPN and CDR2 SVGIG (reference sequence). V dropped 0 bases and J dropped 7 bases, with 4 bases sitting between them. This chain's CDR3 is CAWSVRNEQFF. The CDR3 DNA reads as TGTGCCTGGAGTGTCCGGAATGAGCAGTTCTTC.

This sequence joins TRBV7-3 and TRBJ2-1; 9 bases align to TRBD1. CDR3 size: 16 residues. After removal of 3 bases from V and 4 bases from J, the junction contained 7 bases not matched to a gene. In germline, CDR1 is SGHTA, CDR2 FQGTGA. In DNA form, the CDR3 reads TGTGCCAGCAGCTTGGGACCCGGGACAGGGTACAATGAGCAGTTCTTC. Its protein is CASSLGPGTGYNEQFF.

This clone was picked up one time. The CDR3 region is CASSEFPYRGSTGELFF. The CDR3 DNA follows: TGTGCCAGCAGTGAATTCCCCTACAGGGGCAGCACCGGGGAGCTGTTTTTT. The chain combines TRBV25-1 with TRBJ2-2, with 7 bases lining up with TRBD1. The V gene end was trimmed by 1 base and the J gene end by 4 bases; junction bases not matched to a gene: 9. Germline lookup yields CDR1 MGHDK and CDR2 SYGVNS. The CDR3 is 17 residues long.

DNA of the CDR3: TGTGCCAGCTCACCCCAGGGAGATACGCAGTATTTT. It is translated as CASSPQGDTQYF. The chain uses TRBV18 and TRBJ2-3, with D perhaps TRBD1 (5 bases). CDR3 size: 12 residues. Germline V gives CDR1 KGHSH, CDR2 LQKENI. V lost 3 bases and J 5 bases, leaving 6 bases between the germline ends.

The genes are TRBV5-1 and TRBJ2-4, with 8 bases matching TRBD2. Germline lookup yields CDR1 SGHRS and CDR2 YFSETQ. The CDR3 length is 14 residues. V shed 4 bases, J shed 8 bases, and the junction held 8 bases outside the gene matches. The CDR3 loop reads CASSAPGGEDIQYF. The CDR3 region has the DNA TGCGCCAGCAGCGCCCCGGGGGGGGAGGACATTCAGTACTTC.